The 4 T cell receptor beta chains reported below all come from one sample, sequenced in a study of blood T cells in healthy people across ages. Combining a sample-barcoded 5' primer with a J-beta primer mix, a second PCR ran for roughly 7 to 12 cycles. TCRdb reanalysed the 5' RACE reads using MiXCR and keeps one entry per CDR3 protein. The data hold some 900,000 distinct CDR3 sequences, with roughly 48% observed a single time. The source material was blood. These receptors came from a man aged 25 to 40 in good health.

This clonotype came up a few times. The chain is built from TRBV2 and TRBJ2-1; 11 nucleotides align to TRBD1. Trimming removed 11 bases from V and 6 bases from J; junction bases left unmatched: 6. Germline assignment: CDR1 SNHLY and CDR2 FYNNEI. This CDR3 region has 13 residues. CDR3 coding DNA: TGTGCCGGAGGACAGGGGGCCGGCAATGAGCAGTTCTTC. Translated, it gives CAGGQGAGNEQFF.

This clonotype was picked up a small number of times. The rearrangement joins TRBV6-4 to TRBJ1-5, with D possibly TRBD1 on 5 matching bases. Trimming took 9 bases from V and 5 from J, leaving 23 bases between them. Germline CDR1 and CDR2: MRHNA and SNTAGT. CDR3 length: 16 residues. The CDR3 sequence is CARQDFERAFDQPQHF. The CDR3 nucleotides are TGTGCCAGACAGGATTTCGAGCGGGCGTTTGATCAGCCCCAGCATTTT.

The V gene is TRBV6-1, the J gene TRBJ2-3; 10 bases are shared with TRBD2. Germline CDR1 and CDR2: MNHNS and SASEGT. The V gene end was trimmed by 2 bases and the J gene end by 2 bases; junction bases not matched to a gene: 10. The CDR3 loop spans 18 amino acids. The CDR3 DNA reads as TGTGCCAGCAGTGAATGGGGGATAGCGGGGGGTAACACAGATACGCAGTATTTT. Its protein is CASSEWGIAGGNTDTQYF.

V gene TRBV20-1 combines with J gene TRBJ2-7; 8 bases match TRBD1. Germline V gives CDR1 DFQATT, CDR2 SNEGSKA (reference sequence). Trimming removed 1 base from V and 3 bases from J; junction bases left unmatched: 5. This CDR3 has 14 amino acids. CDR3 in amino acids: CSARGGTGGYEQYF. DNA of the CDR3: TGCAGTGCTAGAGGGGGAACAGGGGGCTACGAGCAGTACTTC.